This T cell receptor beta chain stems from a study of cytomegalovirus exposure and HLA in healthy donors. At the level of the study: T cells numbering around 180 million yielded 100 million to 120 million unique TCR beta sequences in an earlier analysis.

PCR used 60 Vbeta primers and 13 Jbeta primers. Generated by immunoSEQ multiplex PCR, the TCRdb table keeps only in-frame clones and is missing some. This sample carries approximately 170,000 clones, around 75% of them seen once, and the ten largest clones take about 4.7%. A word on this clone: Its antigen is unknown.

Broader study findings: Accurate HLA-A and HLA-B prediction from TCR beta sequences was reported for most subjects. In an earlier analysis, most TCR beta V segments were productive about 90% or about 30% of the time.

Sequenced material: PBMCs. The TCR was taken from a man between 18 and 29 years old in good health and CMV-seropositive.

In DNA form, the CDR3 reads TGTGCCAGCAGCCGCCGGGGGTTCATGAACACTGAAGCTTTCTTT. As protein: CASSRRGFMNTEAFF. The chain combines TRBV5-4 with TRBJ1-1; D is possibly TRBD1 (5 bases). Germline V lookup: CDR1 SGHNT, CDR2 YYREEE (reference sequence). The V end lost 4 bases, the J end lost 0 bases, and 13 bases lay between the germline ends. The CDR3 length is 15 residues.